The present entry profiles one T cell receptor beta chain with its context. Sequenced by immunoSEQ multiplex PCR; TCRdb stores in-frame clones only, minus some. The sample shows about 97,000 clones, 85% to 90% of them seen only once. This entry belongs to a study of T cell responses to AZD1222 COVID-19 vaccine. With 5 bases removed from V and 2 bases from J, the gap between germline ends came to 9 bases. This CDR3 region has 13 residues. CDR1 is KGHSH, CDR2 LQKENI, per germline. The chain joins TRBV18 to TRBJ1-1; D is undetermined. The receptor was isolated from an adult in good health. The specimen comprised peripheral blood, sampled on day 0 of AZD1222 vaccination. Here the CDR3 DNA reads TGTGCCAGCTCAGTTGGGATAAACACTGAAGCTTTCTTT. This sequence encodes CASSVGINTEAFF. The complete variable domain, with remaining parts taken from reference TRBV18 and TRBJ1-1, reads NAGVMQNPRHLVRRRGQEARLRCSPMKGHSHVYWYRQLPEEGLKFMVYLQKENIIDESGMPKERFSAEFPKEGPSILRIQQVVRGDSAAYFCASSVGINTEAFFGQGTRLTVV.